This entry features one T cell receptor beta chain sequence. This clone was seen more than once but under ten times. The specificity of this receptor is unknown. Nothing much larger sits one base from this clone, and base qualities are not available. The data were obtained in a study of shared clonotypes between healthy human individuals (dated by TCRdb to 2019 to 2021). Concerning the study at large: Three men and a couple of women, aged 18 to 49 years, made up the cohort. For each donor, CD4 naive and CD4 memory were each run on three plates, CD8 naive on two plates, and CD8 memory on one plate. To estimate repertoire size and how much clonotypes are shared between individuals, the study performed deep sequencing of blood TCR repertoires from about five healthy adults. Between about 0.8 and 9 billion PBMCs per donor were obtained by leukapheresis. To increase sequencing depth and limit assay-specific biases, TCR repertoire library preparation and sequencing were carried out by different laboratories using diverse techniques. What the research found in general, with its limitations: Because the study included only a small number of donors, the genetic and exposure-history diversity represented was limited. Sampling was restricted to blood, and TCR repertoires in tissues likely differ from the TCR repertoires found in blood. Compared with non-shared clonotypes, the clonotypes found in all four sorted-subset donors had higher generation probabilities. Estimated clonotype richness was generally larger for naive than for memory subsets. Incomplete sequencing was indicated by rarefaction of sorted-subset datasets, despite the large sequencing depth. Pairwise subsampling led to the expectation that sequencing depth would affect the degree of clonotype sharing among donors. Sharing across a few donors was observed for 4.5% to 6.5% of naive CD4, under 4% of naive CD8, 2% to 2.5% of memory CD4, and less than 0.45% of memory CD8 clonotypes.

V loses 3 bases, J loses 0 bases, and the germline ends lie 12 bases apart. From the germline V gene (reference sequence), CDR1 is MNHEY and CDR2 is SMNVEV. Measured from the cysteine to the phenylalanine, the CDR3 is 16 residues long. Here the CDR3 DNA is all that survives: 48 bases in frame from base 1. The donors were healthy, HIV-negative adults who had no recently reported acute infections or vaccinations. All donors were Caucasian adults living in Nashville, Tennessee, USA. CD4+ T cells were enriched through magnetic negative selection, after which naive cells were positively selected on CD45RA and the remaining negative fraction served as the memory subset. Blood was collected by leukapheresis, and PBMCs were isolated by Ficoll-Histopaque density gradient centrifugation and then cryopreserved in liquid nitrogen vapor phase. Analytical flow cytometry was used to check the purity and quantity of every magnetically sorted T cell population. From each sorted fraction, genomic DNA was isolated and quantified by UV absorbance on a Nanodrop 2000c.

TCR CDR3 regions were amplified from genomic DNA by multiplex PCR using the deep immunoSEQ assay. Genomic DNA extracted from each cell subset was distributed evenly over all wells of several immunoSEQ 96-well plates, and each plate served as one replicate. For sorted subsets, about 200 ng genomic DNA, equal to tens of thousands of T cell genomes, was loaded into each replicate PCR. Purified libraries were measured with a Qubit 3.0 fluorometer, size-checked on a Bioanalyzer 2100, and measured again with the KAPA Library Quantification kit. Each immunoSEQ 96-well plate was sequenced on its own single-read 150-cycle Illumina NextSeq 550 flow cell. As for the authors' bioinformatics: The immunoSEQ output contained only junctional sequences without quality scores, so filtering could not match that applied to full-length reads. To assign V/J genes and CDR3, sequences were annotated against IMGT germline references using PyIR, a Python wrapper for IgBLAST v1.9. Reads were removed for weak V/J assignments (E-value above 1e-6), missing CDR3, stop codons, out-of-frame junctions, or ambiguous translated residues. V3J clonotypes were defined as sequences sharing an identical inferred V gene, J gene, and CDR3 amino acid sequence. Percentage overlap between repertoires was calculated by dividing the number of shared unique clonotypes by the size of the smaller repertoire. Three approaches were used to assess repertoire richness: RTK rarefaction, the Chao1 estimator, and Recon v2.1 estimates of unobserved clonotypes. For all TCRbeta clonotypes obtained by the gDNA method from several donors, generation probabilities were computed with OLGA. TCRdb provides this immuneACCESS table in a form limited to in-frame rearrangements. Some clones are lacking; in checked studies, under half of them reflect an unresolved V gene, and why the rest are absent is not known. That table gives V, J and clone size, and the DNA gave D and trimming. This sample is represented by roughly 680,000 clones; roughly 72% of them were singletons. The top ten clonotypes cover more than 1.5% of the sample.

The rearranged chain carries TRBV27 and TRBJ1-5; the D gene is perhaps TRBD1, from 5 matching bases. Sequencing was done on a sample of memory CD4+ T cells sorted from blood. Sample cell subset or site, as interpreted from the label and publication: CD45RA-negative fraction. This TCR was recovered from a woman in her twenties or thirties in good health. The DNA sequence is as follows: TGTGCCAGCAGTTTGCGAACAGGTGATAGCAATCAGCCCCAGCATTTT. The resulting protein is CASSLRTGDSNQPQHF.